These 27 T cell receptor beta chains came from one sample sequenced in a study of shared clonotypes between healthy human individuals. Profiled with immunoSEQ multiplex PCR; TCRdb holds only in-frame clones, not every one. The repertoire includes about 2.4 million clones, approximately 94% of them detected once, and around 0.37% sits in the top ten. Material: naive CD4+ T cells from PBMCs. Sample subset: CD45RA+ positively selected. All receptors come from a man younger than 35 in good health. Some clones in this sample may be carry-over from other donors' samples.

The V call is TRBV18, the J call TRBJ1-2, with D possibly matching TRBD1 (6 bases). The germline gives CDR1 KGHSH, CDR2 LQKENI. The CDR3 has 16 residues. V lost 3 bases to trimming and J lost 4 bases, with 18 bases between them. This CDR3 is CASSPSQGLTSYGYTF. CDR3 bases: TGTGCCAGCTCACCCTCCCAGGGGCTCACCTCCTATGGCTACACCTTC.

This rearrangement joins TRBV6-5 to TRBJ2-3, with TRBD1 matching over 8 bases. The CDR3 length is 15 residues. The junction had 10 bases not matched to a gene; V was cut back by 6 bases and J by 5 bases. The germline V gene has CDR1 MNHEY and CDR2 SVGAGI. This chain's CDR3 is CASRQGGGIGDTQYF. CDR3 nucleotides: TGTGCCAGCAGACAGGGGGGTGGAATCGGAGATACGCAGTATTTT.

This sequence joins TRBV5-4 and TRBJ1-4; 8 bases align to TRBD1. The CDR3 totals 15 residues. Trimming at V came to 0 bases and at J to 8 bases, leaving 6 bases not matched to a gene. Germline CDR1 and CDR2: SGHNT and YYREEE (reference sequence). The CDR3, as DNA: TGTGCCAGCAGCTTGGACCCGGACAGGGCGGAAAAACTGTTTTTT. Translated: CASSLDPDRAEKLFF.

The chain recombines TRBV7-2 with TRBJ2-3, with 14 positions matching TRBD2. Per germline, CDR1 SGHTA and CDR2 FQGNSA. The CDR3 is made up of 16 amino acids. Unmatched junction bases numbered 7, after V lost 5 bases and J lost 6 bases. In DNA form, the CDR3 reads TGTGCCAGCAGCGCCCGACTAGCGGGAGGGGGGGATACGCAGTATTTT. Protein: CASSARLAGGGDTQYF. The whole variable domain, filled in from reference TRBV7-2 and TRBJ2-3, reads GAGVSQSPSNKVTEKGKDVELRCDPISGHTALYWYRQSLGQGLEFLIYFQGNSAPDKSGLPSDRFSAERTGGSVSTLTIQRTQQEDSAVYLCASSARLAGGGDTQYFGPGTRLTVL.

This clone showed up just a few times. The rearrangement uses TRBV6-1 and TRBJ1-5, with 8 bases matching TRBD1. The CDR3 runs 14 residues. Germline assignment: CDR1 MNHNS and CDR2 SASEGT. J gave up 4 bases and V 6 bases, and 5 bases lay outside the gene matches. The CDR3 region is CASRRDRRNQPQHF. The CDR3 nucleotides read TGTGCCAGCAGAAGGGACAGGCGGAATCAGCCCCAGCATTTT.

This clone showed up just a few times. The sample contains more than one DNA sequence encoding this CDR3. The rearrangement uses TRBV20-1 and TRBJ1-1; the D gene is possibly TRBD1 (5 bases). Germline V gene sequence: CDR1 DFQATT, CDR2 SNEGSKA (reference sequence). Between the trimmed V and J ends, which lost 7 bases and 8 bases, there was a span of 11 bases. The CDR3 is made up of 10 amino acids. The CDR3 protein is CSVLRTEAFF. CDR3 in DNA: TGCAGTGTTCTGCGGACAGAAGCTTTCTTT.

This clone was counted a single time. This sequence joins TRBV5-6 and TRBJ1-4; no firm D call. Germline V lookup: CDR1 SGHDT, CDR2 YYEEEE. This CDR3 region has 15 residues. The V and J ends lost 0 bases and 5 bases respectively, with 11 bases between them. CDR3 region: CASSLAGRPNEKLFF. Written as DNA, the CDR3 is TGTGCCAGCAGCTTGGCTGGCAGACCGAATGAAAAACTGTTTTTT.

CDR3 sequence: CASSDSGQPGANVLTF. Written as DNA, the CDR3 is TGTGCCAGCAGTGATAGTGGGCAGCCTGGGGCCAACGTCCTGACTTTC. The V call is TRBV6-4, the J call TRBJ2-6; D call uncertain. The CDR3 consists of 16 residues. Germline lookup yields CDR1 MRHNA and CDR2 SNTAGT. The V gene lost 3 bases and the J gene lost 2 bases, with 11 bases spanning the gap.

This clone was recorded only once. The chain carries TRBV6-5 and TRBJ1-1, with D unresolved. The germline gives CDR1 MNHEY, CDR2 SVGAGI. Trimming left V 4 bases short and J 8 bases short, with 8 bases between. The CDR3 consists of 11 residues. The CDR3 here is CASSWGREAFF. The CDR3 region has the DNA TGTGCCAGCAGTTGGGGTAGGGAAGCTTTCTTT.

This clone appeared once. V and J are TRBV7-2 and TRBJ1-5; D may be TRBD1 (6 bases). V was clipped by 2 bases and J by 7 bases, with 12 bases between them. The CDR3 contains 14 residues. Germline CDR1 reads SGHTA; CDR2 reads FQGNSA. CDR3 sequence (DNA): TGTGCCAGCAGCTTAACAGGGTTGAAGCAGCCCCAGCATTTT. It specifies CASSLTGLKQPQHF.

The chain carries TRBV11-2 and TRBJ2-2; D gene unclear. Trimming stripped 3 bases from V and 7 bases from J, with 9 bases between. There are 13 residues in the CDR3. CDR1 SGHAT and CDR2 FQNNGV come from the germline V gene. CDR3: CASSFVAIGELFF. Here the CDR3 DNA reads TGTGCCAGCAGCTTTGTTGCCATCGGGGAGCTGTTTTTT.

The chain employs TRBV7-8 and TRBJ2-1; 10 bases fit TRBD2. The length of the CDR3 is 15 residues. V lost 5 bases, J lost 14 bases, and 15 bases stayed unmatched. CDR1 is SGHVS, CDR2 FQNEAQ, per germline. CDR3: CASSEGLAGDLDKFF. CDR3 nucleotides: TGTGCCAGCAGCGAAGGCCTAGCGGGAGATCTAGACAAGTTCTTC.

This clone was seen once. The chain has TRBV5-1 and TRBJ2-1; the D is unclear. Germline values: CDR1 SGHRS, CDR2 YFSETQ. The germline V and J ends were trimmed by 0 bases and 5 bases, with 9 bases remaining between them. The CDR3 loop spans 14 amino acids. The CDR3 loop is CASSLGPPNNEQFF. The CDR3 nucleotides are TGCGCCAGCAGCTTGGGTCCCCCTAACAATGAGCAGTTCTTC. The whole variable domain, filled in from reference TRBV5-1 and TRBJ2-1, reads KAGVTQTPRYLIKTRGQQVTLSCSPISGHRSVSWYQQTPGQGLQFLFEYFSETQRNKGNFPGRFSGRQFSNSRSEMNVSTLELGDSALYLCASSLGPPNNEQFFGPGTRLTVL.

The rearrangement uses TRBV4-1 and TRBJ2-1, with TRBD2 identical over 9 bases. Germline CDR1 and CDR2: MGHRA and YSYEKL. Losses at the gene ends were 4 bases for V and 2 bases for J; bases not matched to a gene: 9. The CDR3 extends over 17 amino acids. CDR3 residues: CASSLTIAGGTYNEQFF. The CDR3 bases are TGCGCCAGCAGCCTTACCATCGCGGGAGGGACCTACAATGAGCAGTTCTTC.

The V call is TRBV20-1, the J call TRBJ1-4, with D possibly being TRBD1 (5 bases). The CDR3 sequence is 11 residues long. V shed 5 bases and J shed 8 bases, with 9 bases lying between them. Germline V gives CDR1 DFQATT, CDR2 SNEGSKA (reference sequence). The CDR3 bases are TGCAGTGCTTTTGGGACGGAAAAACTGTTTTTT. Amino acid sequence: CSAFGTEKLFF.

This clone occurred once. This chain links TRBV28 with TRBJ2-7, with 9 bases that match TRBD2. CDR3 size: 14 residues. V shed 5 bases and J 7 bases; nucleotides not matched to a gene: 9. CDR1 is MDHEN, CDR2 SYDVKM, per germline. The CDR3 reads CASSPSGIRREQYF. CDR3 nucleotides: TGTGCCAGCAGTCCTAGCGGGATTCGGCGGGAGCAGTACTTC.

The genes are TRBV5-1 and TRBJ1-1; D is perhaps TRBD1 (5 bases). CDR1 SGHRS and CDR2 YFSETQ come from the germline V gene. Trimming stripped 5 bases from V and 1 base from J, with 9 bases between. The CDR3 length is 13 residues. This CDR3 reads CASRPQGNTEAFF. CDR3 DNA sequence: TGCGCCAGCAGACCTCAGGGGAACACTGAAGCTTTCTTT.

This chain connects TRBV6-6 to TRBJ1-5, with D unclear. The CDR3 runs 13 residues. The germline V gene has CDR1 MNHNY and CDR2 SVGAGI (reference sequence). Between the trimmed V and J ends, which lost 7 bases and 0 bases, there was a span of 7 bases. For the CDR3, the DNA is TGTGCCAGCACTTGGAATAGCAATCAGCCCCAGCATTTT. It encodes CASTWNSNQPQHF.

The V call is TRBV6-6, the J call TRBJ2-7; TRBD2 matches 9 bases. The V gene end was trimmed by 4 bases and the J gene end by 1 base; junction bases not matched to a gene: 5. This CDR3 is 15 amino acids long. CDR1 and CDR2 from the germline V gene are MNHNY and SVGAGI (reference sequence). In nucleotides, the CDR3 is TGTGCCAGCAGTTCCTCTAGCGGGATTTCCTACGAGCAGTACTTC. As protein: CASSSSSGISYEQYF.

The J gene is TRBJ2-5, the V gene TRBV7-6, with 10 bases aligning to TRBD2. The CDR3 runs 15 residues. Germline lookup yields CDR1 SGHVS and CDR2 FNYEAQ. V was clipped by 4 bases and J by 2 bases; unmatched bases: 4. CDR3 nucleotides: TGTGCCAGCAGCTACCGGACTAGCGGTCAAGAGACCCAGTACTTC. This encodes CASSYRTSGQETQYF.

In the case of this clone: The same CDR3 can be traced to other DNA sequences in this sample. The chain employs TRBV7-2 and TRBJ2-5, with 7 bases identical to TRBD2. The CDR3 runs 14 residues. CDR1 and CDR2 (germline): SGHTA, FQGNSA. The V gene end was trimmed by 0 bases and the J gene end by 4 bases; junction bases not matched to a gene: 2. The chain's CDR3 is CASSLAGRGETQYF. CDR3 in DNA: TGTGCCAGCAGCTTAGCGGGGAGGGGAGAGACCCAGTACTTC.

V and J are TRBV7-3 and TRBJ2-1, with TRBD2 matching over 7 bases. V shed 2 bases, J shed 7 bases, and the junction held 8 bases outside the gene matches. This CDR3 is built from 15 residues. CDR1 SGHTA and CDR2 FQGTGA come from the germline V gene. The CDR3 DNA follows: TGTGCCAGCAGCTTAGCGGGAGTTTTGGGGAATGAGCAGTTCTTC. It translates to CASSLAGVLGNEQFF.

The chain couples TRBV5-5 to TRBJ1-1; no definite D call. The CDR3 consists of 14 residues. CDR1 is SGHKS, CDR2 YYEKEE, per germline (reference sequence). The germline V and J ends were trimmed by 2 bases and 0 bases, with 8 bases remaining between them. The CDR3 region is CASSFLSLNTEAFF. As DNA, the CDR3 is TGTGCCAGCAGCTTTCTCAGCCTGAACACTGAAGCTTTCTTT.

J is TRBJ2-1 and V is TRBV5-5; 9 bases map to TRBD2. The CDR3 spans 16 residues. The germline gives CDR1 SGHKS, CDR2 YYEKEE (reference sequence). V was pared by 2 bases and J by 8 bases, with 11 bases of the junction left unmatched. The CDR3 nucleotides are TGTGCCAGCAGCTTAGGTGAAGAAATAGCGGGAGATGAGCAGTTCTTC. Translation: CASSLGEEIAGDEQFF.

The CDR3 loop is CASSLTKSSGTGQADTQYF. The CDR3 region has the DNA TGTGCCAGCAGCTTAACGAAATCTTCCGGGACAGGGCAGGCAGATACGCAGTATTTT. The chain couples TRBV7-3 to TRBJ2-3; 9 positions agree with TRBD1. From germline, CDR1 is SGHTA and CDR2 FQGTGA. J lost 4 bases, V lost 0 bases, and 14 bases had no gene match. This CDR3 contains 19 residues.

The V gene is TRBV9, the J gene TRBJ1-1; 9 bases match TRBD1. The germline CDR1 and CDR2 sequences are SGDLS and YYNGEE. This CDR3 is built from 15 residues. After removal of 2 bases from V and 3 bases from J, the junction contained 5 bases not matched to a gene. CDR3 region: CASSVSGTGYTEAFF. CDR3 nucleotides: TGTGCCAGCAGCGTTTCCGGGACAGGGTACACTGAAGCTTTCTTT.

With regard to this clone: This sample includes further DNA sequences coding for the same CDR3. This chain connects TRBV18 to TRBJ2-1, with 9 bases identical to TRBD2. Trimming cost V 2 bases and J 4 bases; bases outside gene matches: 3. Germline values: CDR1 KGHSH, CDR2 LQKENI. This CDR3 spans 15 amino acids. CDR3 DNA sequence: TGTGCCAGCTCACCAGGGCTAGCGGGATACAATGAGCAGTTCTTC. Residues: CASSPGLAGYNEQFF.